Many counts were recorded for the clone carrying this T cell receptor beta chain. Its antigen is not identified. The data derive from a study of CD8 T cells in ankylosing spondylitis. Study findings and constraints: A TCR beta motif made of 7 to 9 highly homologous variants seemed typical of ankylosing spondylitis blood.

TCRdb analysed the 5' RACE reads with MiXCR anew, one entry per CDR3 protein. The repertoire holds approximately 540,000 distinct CDR3 sequences, with approximately 12% as singletons. Sequences were obtained from blood, either unsorted or a sorted T cell fraction (not recorded which). The receptor comes from a male donor with ankylosing spondylitis.

The CDR3 region is CASSLVPGATYNEQFF. The CDR3 DNA reads TGTGCCAGCAGCTTAGTTCCGGGGGCGACCTACAATGAGCAGTTCTTC. The rearrangement links TRBV7-8 to TRBJ2-1; D may match TRBD1 or TRBD2 (6 bases each). Trimming pared 1 base from V and 2 bases from J, leaving 12 bases between. Germline V gene data show CDR1 as SGHVS and CDR2 as FQNEAQ. This CDR3 is built from 16 residues.